This is a list of T cell receptor beta chains from one sample in a study of intratumoral heterogeneity in liver cancer. Here immunoSEQ multiplex PCR was the method, and the copy in TCRdb shows in-frame clones only, minus some. The data hold about 20,000 clones, with around 75% observed a single time. The specimen was tumor-adjacent normal tissue, collected before any cancer treatment. These receptors all stem from a woman in her 70s with hepatocellular carcinoma. CDR3s include the opening cysteine and the closing phenylalanine or tryptophan. The order of the fields is D gene, clone size, J gene, CDR3 length, V gene, CDR3 DNA, CDR3 protein. The D gene is left open where the match is weak. Some rows have no size entry. The others give once, few or many, or a class for an expanded clone.

D gene: TRBD1
clone size: -
J gene: TRBJ2-1
CDR3 length: 12
V gene: TRBV15
CDR3 DNA: TGTGCCACCAGCAGAGACCGGACAGGAAGGATCTTC
CDR3 protein: CATSRDRTGRIF

D gene: TRBD2
clone size: -
J gene: TRBJ2-7
CDR3 length: 15
V gene: TRBV27
CDR3 DNA: TGTGCCAGCACTACCGCCGGGACTAGCAGCTACGAGCAGTACTTC
CDR3 protein: CASTTAGTSSYEQYF

D gene: -
clone size: -
J gene: TRBJ2-5
CDR3 length: 14
V gene: TRBV5-1
CDR3 DNA: TGCGCCAGCAGCTTGGCACCCGGCGGAAAGACCCAGTACTTC
CDR3 protein: CASSLAPGGKTQYF

D gene: -
clone size: -
J gene: TRBJ2-7
CDR3 length: 13
V gene: TRBV10-3
CDR3 DNA: TGTGCCATCAGTGTGGTCCTTTCCTACGAGCAGTACTTC
CDR3 protein: CAISVVLSYEQYF

D gene: -
clone size: -
J gene: TRBJ1-5
CDR3 length: 14
V gene: TRBV7-2
CDR3 DNA: TGTGCCAGCAGCTTTCACCCGCACAATCAGCCCCAGCATTTT
CDR3 protein: CASSFHPHNQPQHF

D gene: TRBD2
clone size: -
J gene: TRBJ2-1
CDR3 length: 15
V gene: TRBV5-1
CDR3 DNA: TGCGCCAGCAGCATAACAGTAGCGGGAGAGAGTGAGCAGTTCTTC
CDR3 protein: CASSITVAGESEQFF

D gene: TRBD2
clone size: -
J gene: TRBJ2-3
CDR3 length: 16
V gene: TRBV18
CDR3 DNA: TGTGCCAGCTCACCTTCTAGCGGCACCTACACAGATACGCAGTATTTT
CDR3 protein: CASSPSSGTYTDTQYF

D gene: -
clone size: -
J gene: TRBJ2-7
CDR3 length: 12
V gene: TRBV27
CDR3 DNA: TGTGCCAGCAGCCCGACCCCCTACGAGCAGTACTTC
CDR3 protein: CASSPTPYEQYF

D gene: -
clone size: -
J gene: TRBJ2-3
CDR3 length: 16
V gene: TRBV10-2
CDR3 DNA: TGCGCCAGCAGTGAGTCCAGCGGAACTAGCACAGATACGCAGTATTTT
CDR3 protein: CASSESSGTSTDTQYF

D gene: TRBD1
clone size: -
J gene: TRBJ2-1
CDR3 length: 16
V gene: TRBV5-1
CDR3 DNA: TGCGCCAGCAGCGAGGGACTGGACAGGGTGGTCAATGAGCAGTTCTTC
CDR3 protein: CASSEGLDRVVNEQFF

D gene: -
clone size: -
J gene: TRBJ2-2
CDR3 length: 16
V gene: TRBV5-1
CDR3 DNA: TGCGCCAGCATCAAGGGCGGCGGAACGAACACCGGGGAGCTGTTTTTT
CDR3 protein: CASIKGGGTNTGELFF

D gene: -
clone size: medium-sized
J gene: TRBJ1-5
CDR3 length: 15
V gene: TRBV19
CDR3 DNA: TGTGCCAGTAGTCTCCCTCTGGCTAGCAATCAGCCCCAGCATTTT
CDR3 protein: CASSLPLASNQPQHF

D gene: -
clone size: -
J gene: TRBJ2-7
CDR3 length: 14
V gene: TRBV5-5
CDR3 DNA: TGTGCCAGCAGCTTGGCTGCTAATAGCTACGAGCAGTACTTC
CDR3 protein: CASSLAANSYEQYF

D gene: TRBD1
clone size: -
J gene: TRBJ1-4
CDR3 length: 15
V gene: TRBV28
CDR3 DNA: TGTGCCAGCAGTGCGACAGGGCAGATTAATGAAAAACTGTTTTTT
CDR3 protein: CASSATGQINEKLFF

D gene: -
clone size: -
J gene: TRBJ2-3
CDR3 length: 14
V gene: TRBV20-1
CDR3 DNA: TGCAGTGCTAGTTCTCCAGGAGGAGCAGATACGCAGTATTTT
CDR3 protein: CSASSPGGADTQYF

D gene: -
clone size: -
J gene: TRBJ1-1
CDR3 length: 12
V gene: TRBV12-3/TRBV12-4
CDR3 DNA: TGTGCCAGCAGTCTGCAATGGGCTGAAGCTTTCTTT
CDR3 protein: CASSLQWAEAFF

D gene: -
clone size: few
J gene: TRBJ1-3
CDR3 length: 15
V gene: TRBV19
CDR3 DNA: TGTGCCAGTAGTATCACACAGGGTGCTGGAAACACCATATATTTT
CDR3 protein: CASSITQGAGNTIYF

D gene: -
clone size: -
J gene: TRBJ1-2
CDR3 length: 15
V gene: TRBV19
CDR3 DNA: TGTGCCAGTAGTATAGATTCCGGCGGCTATCGAGGCTACACCTTC
CDR3 protein: CASSIDSGGYRGYTF

D gene: TRBD1
clone size: -
J gene: TRBJ1-2
CDR3 length: 15
V gene: TRBV7-9
CDR3 DNA: TGTGCCAGCAGCTTAGCGGCAGGGGGGAGCTATGGCTACACCTTC
CDR3 protein: CASSLAAGGSYGYTF

D gene: TRBD2
clone size: -
J gene: TRBJ2-1
CDR3 length: 16
V gene: TRBV6-4
CDR3 DNA: TGTGCCAGCAGTGACTCGAAAGCGGGAGGTGAGAATGAGCAGTTCTTC
CDR3 protein: CASSDSKAGGENEQFF

D gene: TRBD1
clone size: -
J gene: TRBJ1-6
CDR3 length: 18
V gene: TRBV28
CDR3 DNA: TGTGCCAGCAGTTTGGAGGACAGGGTATTTTCATCTAATTCACCCCTCCACTTT
CDR3 protein: CASSLEDRVFSSNSPLHF

D gene: -
clone size: once
J gene: TRBJ2-3
CDR3 length: 16
V gene: TRBV28
CDR3 DNA: TGTGCCAGCAGTTTGTCTGGGGGCGCCGGCACAGATACGCAGTATTTT
CDR3 protein: CASSLSGGAGTDTQYF

D gene: TRBD1
clone size: -
J gene: TRBJ1-6
CDR3 length: 12
V gene: TRBV28
CDR3 DNA: TGTGCCAGCAGTTACAGGGGATCACCCCTCCACTTT
CDR3 protein: CASSYRGSPLHF

D gene: TRBD2
clone size: -
J gene: TRBJ2-1
CDR3 length: 14
V gene: TRBV29-1
CDR3 DNA: TGCAGCGTCCACTGGGGGGGCTCCTACAATGAGCAGTTCTTC
CDR3 protein: CSVHWGGSYNEQFF

D gene: -
clone size: -
J gene: TRBJ2-3
CDR3 length: 15
V gene: TRBV5-1
CDR3 DNA: TGCGCCAGCAGCCCCTCCGGGCTAGAGACAGATACGCAGTATTTT
CDR3 protein: CASSPSGLETDTQYF

D gene: -
clone size: -
J gene: TRBJ2-7
CDR3 length: 12
V gene: TRBV9
CDR3 DNA: TGTGCCAGCAGCCTGGGTGGAAACGAGCAGTACTTC
CDR3 protein: CASSLGGNEQYF

D gene: TRBD2
clone size: -
J gene: TRBJ2-7
CDR3 length: 15
V gene: TRBV28
CDR3 DNA: TGTGCCAGCAGTCAACTAGCGGGAGCCTTGGGCGAGCAGTACTTC
CDR3 protein: CASSQLAGALGEQYF

D gene: TRBD1
clone size: -
J gene: TRBJ2-4
CDR3 length: 18
V gene: TRBV3-1/TRBV3-2
CDR3 DNA: TGTGCCAGCAGCCACCAGGGACAGGGGAGATTCGGCAAAAACATTCAGTACTTC
CDR3 protein: CASSHQGQGRFGKNIQYF

D gene: -
clone size: -
J gene: TRBJ2-3
CDR3 length: 15
V gene: TRBV19
CDR3 DNA: TGTGCCAGTAGTATCGCAGGGGCGGGTGCAGATACGCAGTATTTT
CDR3 protein: CASSIAGAGADTQYF

D gene: -
clone size: -
J gene: TRBJ1-1
CDR3 length: 13
V gene: TRBV28
CDR3 DNA: TGTGCCAGCAGTTTGGTGGGGGGCACTGAAGCTTTCTTT
CDR3 protein: CASSLVGGTEAFF

D gene: -
clone size: -
J gene: TRBJ2-7
CDR3 length: 14
V gene: TRBV6-5
CDR3 DNA: TGTGCCAGCAGTTACTCTGAACGAGACGGAGAGCAGTACTTC
CDR3 protein: CASSYSERDGEQYF

D gene: TRBD1
clone size: -
J gene: TRBJ2-7
CDR3 length: 16
V gene: TRBV30
CDR3 DNA: TGTGCCTGGAGCCCTACTGGGACAGCCATGGTGTACGAGCAGTACTTC
CDR3 protein: CAWSPTGTAMVYEQYF

D gene: -
clone size: -
J gene: TRBJ1-1
CDR3 length: 16
V gene: TRBV19
CDR3 DNA: TGTGCCAGTAGTGCCGGGACTTTAAACCGCGCCACTGAAGCTTTCTTT
CDR3 protein: CASSAGTLNRATEAFF

D gene: TRBD2
clone size: -
J gene: TRBJ2-7
CDR3 length: 17
V gene: TRBV20-1
CDR3 DNA: TGCAGTGCTAGTATACCTACTAGCGGGAGCCTCGGGTACGAGCAGTACTTC
CDR3 protein: CSASIPTSGSLGYEQYF

D gene: -
clone size: -
J gene: TRBJ2-7
CDR3 length: 15
V gene: TRBV6-5
CDR3 DNA: TGTGCCAGCAGTACCCGACAGGAGAACCCCTACGAGCAGTACTTC
CDR3 protein: CASSTRQENPYEQYF

D gene: -
clone size: -
J gene: TRBJ2-6
CDR3 length: 14
V gene: TRBV6-5
CDR3 DNA: TGTGCCAGCAGTCACCTCTCTGGGGCCAACGTCCTGACTTTC
CDR3 protein: CASSHLSGANVLTF

D gene: -
clone size: -
J gene: TRBJ1-1
CDR3 length: 11
V gene: TRBV20-1
CDR3 DNA: TGCAGTGCCCGGCGGGACATAGAAGCTTTCTTT
CDR3 protein: CSARRDIEAFF

D gene: -
clone size: -
J gene: TRBJ2-1
CDR3 length: 15
V gene: TRBV4-1
CDR3 DNA: TGCGCCAGCAGTCGACCCCAAGCAGAGTCCAATGAGCAGTTCTTC
CDR3 protein: CASSRPQAESNEQFF

D gene: TRBD1
clone size: -
J gene: TRBJ1-6
CDR3 length: 14
V gene: TRBV6-5
CDR3 DNA: TGTGCCAGCAGTACCTCACAGGGGAATTCACCCCTCCACTTT
CDR3 protein: CASSTSQGNSPLHF

D gene: -
clone size: -
J gene: TRBJ2-2
CDR3 length: 15
V gene: TRBV28
CDR3 DNA: TGTGCCACCCTACGGGGGACCCGGAACACCGGGGAGCTGTTTTTT
CDR3 protein: CATLRGTRNTGELFF

D gene: TRBD2
clone size: -
J gene: TRBJ2-1
CDR3 length: 16
V gene: TRBV25-1
CDR3 DNA: TGTGCCAGCAGTGCCCTGACTAGCGGGAGCAACAATGAGCAGTTCTTC
CDR3 protein: CASSALTSGSNNEQFF

D gene: -
clone size: once
J gene: TRBJ2-2
CDR3 length: 14
V gene: TRBV19
CDR3 DNA: TGTGCCAGTAGTGGCTTAGCATTCTCCGGGGAGCTGTTTTTT
CDR3 protein: CASSGLAFSGELFF

D gene: TRBD1
clone size: -
J gene: TRBJ1-1
CDR3 length: 14
V gene: TRBV28
CDR3 DNA: TGTGCCAGCAGACTTCTTCAGGGGGTCACTGAAGCTTTCTTT
CDR3 protein: CASRLLQGVTEAFF

D gene: -
clone size: -
J gene: TRBJ1-2
CDR3 length: 14
V gene: TRBV5-5
CDR3 DNA: TGTGCCAGCAGCGTGGACGGCCCTAACTATGGCTACACCTTC
CDR3 protein: CASSVDGPNYGYTF

D gene: TRBD1
clone size: few
J gene: TRBJ2-2
CDR3 length: 13
V gene: TRBV12-3/TRBV12-4
CDR3 DNA: TGTGCCAGCAGTTTCACAGGGGACGGGGAGCTGTTTTTT
CDR3 protein: CASSFTGDGELFF

D gene: -
clone size: -
J gene: TRBJ1-1
CDR3 length: 14
V gene: TRBV5-6
CDR3 DNA: TGTGCCAGCACCCCCGGAGATGTTAGGACTGAAGCTTTCTTT
CDR3 protein: CASTPGDVRTEAFF

D gene: TRBD1
clone size: -
J gene: TRBJ1-6
CDR3 length: 14
V gene: TRBV28
CDR3 DNA: TGTGCCAGCAGTTTAAGGGGGCAAAATTCACCCCTCCACTTT
CDR3 protein: CASSLRGQNSPLHF

D gene: -
clone size: -
J gene: TRBJ2-2
CDR3 length: 14
V gene: TRBV19
CDR3 DNA: TGTGCCAGTAGTATTAAGGCAGTCACCGGGGAGCTGTTTTTT
CDR3 protein: CASSIKAVTGELFF

D gene: -
clone size: -
J gene: TRBJ2-1
CDR3 length: 15
V gene: TRBV29-1
CDR3 DNA: TGCAGCGTTGAATTGGCGGGCGGTGTATACAATGAGCAGTTCTTC
CDR3 protein: CSVELAGGVYNEQFF

D gene: -
clone size: -
J gene: TRBJ2-7
CDR3 length: 13
V gene: TRBV27
CDR3 DNA: TGTGCCAGCAGTAGCGGAAGCTCCTACGAGCAGTACTTC
CDR3 protein: CASSSGSSYEQYF

D gene: TRBD2
clone size: -
J gene: TRBJ2-1
CDR3 length: 17
V gene: TRBV19
CDR3 DNA: TGTGCCAGTAGTCCCAGCGGACTAGCGGGAGTCTACAATGAGCAGTTCTTC
CDR3 protein: CASSPSGLAGVYNEQFF

D gene: TRBD1
clone size: -
J gene: TRBJ2-3
CDR3 length: 15
V gene: TRBV27
CDR3 DNA: TGTGCCAGCAGTTTGGCCGGGACAGACACAGATACGCAGTATTTT
CDR3 protein: CASSLAGTDTDTQYF

D gene: TRBD1
clone size: -
J gene: TRBJ1-5
CDR3 length: 14
V gene: TRBV2
CDR3 DNA: TGTGCCAGCAGTACCGGGACAGGGCCTCAGCCCCAGCATTTT
CDR3 protein: CASSTGTGPQPQHF

D gene: TRBD2
clone size: few
J gene: TRBJ2-1
CDR3 length: 17
V gene: TRBV20-1
CDR3 DNA: TGCAGTGCTAGTGGAGCCGGGACTAGCGGGAGCGTTAATGAGCAGTTCTTC
CDR3 protein: CSASGAGTSGSVNEQFF

D gene: -
clone size: -
J gene: TRBJ1-5
CDR3 length: 15
V gene: TRBV2
CDR3 DNA: TGTGCCAGCAGTGTGAAGGGGGAAGGCAATCAGCCCCAGCATTTT
CDR3 protein: CASSVKGEGNQPQHF